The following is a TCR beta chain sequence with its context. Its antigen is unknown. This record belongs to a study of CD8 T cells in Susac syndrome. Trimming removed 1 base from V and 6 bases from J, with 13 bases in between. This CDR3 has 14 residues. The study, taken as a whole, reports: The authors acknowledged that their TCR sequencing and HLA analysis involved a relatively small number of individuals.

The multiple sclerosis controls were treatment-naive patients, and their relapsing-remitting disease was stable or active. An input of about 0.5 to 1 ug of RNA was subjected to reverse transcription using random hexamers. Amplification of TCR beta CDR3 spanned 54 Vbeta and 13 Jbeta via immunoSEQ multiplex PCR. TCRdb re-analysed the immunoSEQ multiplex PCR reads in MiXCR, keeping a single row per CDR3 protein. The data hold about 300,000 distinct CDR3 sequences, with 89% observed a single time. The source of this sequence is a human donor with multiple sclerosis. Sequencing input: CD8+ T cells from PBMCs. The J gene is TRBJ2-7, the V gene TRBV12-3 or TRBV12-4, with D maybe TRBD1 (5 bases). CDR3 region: CASSLGGSNSEQYF. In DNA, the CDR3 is TGTGCCAGCAGTTTAGGGGGCAGCAATAGCGAGCAGTACTTC.